The 8 T cell receptor beta chains given below trace back to one sample, sequenced in a study of OX40 agonist ivuxolimab in advanced cancers. This table comes from immunoSEQ multiplex PCR, and its TCRdb copy is limited to in-frame clones, with some not included. The sample holds approximately 74,000 clones, about 90% seen once. The sample in question was CD4+ or CD8+ T cells sorted from blood, obtained in a trial of the OX40 agonist ivuxolimab. These receptors all come from an adult with an advanced solid tumor such as melanoma, head and neck, liver or kidney cancer.

This chain links TRBV28 with TRBJ2-5, with TRBD1 matching over 7 bases. Germline V CDR1 and CDR2: MDHEN, SYDVKM. Trimming took 3 bases from V and 6 from J; bases not matched to a gene: 16. The CDR3 is 17 amino acids. CDR3 residues: CASSFPPSGTVRKTQYF. CDR3 bases: TGTGCCAGCAGTTTCCCCCCCTCCGGGACAGTCCGTAAGACCCAGTACTTC.

The J gene is TRBJ2-3, the V gene TRBV7-9, with D maybe TRBD2 (7 bases). The CDR3 loop spans 15 amino acids. Trimming shortened V by 4 bases and J by 5 bases, and 16 bases separated the two germline ends. Germline lookup yields CDR1 SEHNR and CDR2 FQNEAQ (reference sequence). As DNA, the CDR3 is TGTGCCAGCAGCTCGAGTGGAGGGGGGGGAGATACGCAGTATTTT. Its protein product is CASSSSGGGGDTQYF.

This clone showed up just once. The V gene is TRBV14, the J gene TRBJ2-2; a possible D gene is TRBD2 (5 bases). The CDR3 sequence is 15 residues long. V lost 10 bases to trimming and J lost 6 bases, with 21 bases between them. Germline V gene lookup returns CDR1 SGHDN and CDR2 FVKESK. CDR3 DNA sequence: TGTGCCAACTCGTGGAGGAGGTCGGATTCCGGGGAGCTGTTTTTT. It translates to CANSWRRSDSGELFF.

The chain joins TRBV7-2 to TRBJ1-3, with 7 bases identical to TRBD1. In germline, CDR1 is SGHTA, CDR2 FQGNSA. The CDR3 totals 15 residues. Trimming removed 4 bases from V and 4 bases from J; junction bases left unmatched: 7. The CDR3 DNA is TGTGCCAGCAGCTCCTCTCAGGGACAGGGAAACACCATATATTTT. Its protein is CASSSSQGQGNTIYF. Together with reference TRBV7-2 and TRBJ1-3, the CDR3 gives the full variable domain: GAGVSQSPSNKVTEKGKDVELRCDPISGHTALYWYRQSLGQGLEFLIYFQGNSAPDKSGLPSDRFSAERTGGSVSTLTIQRTQQEDSAVYLCASSSSQGQGNTIYFGEGSWLTVV.

The chain uses TRBV7-6 and TRBJ1-2; tentatively, D is TRBD1 (5 bases). This CDR3 contains 18 residues. Germline V gene lookup returns CDR1 SGHVS and CDR2 FNYEAQ. The V and J ends lost 5 bases and 2 bases respectively, with 24 bases between them. The CDR3 reads CASSPDQGLRGANYGYTF. As DNA, the CDR3 is TGTGCCAGCAGCCCCGATCAGGGCCTTAGGGGAGCCAACTATGGCTACACCTTC.

The genes are TRBV20-1 and TRBJ2-1; D is uncertain. Between the trimmed V and J ends, which lost 5 bases and 7 bases, there was a span of 9 bases. Germline V gives CDR1 DFQATT, CDR2 SNEGSKA (reference sequence). This CDR3 comprises 11 residues. The CDR3 sequence: CSALSPNEQFF. The CDR3 DNA reads as TGCAGTGCTCTTTCACCTAATGAGCAGTTCTTC.

This chain joins TRBV28 and TRBJ2-3; 9 bases line up with TRBD2. CDR1 is MDHEN, CDR2 SYDVKM, per germline. V lost 2 bases, J lost 5 bases, and 14 bases stayed unmatched. This CDR3 has 18 amino acids. The CDR3 region is CASSLRSGGRALGDTQYF. CDR3 DNA sequence: TGTGCCAGCAGTTTAAGGTCGGGCGGGAGGGCCTTGGGAGATACGCAGTATTTT.

The chain uses TRBV6-5 and TRBJ2-7, with D perhaps being TRBD1 or TRBD2 (5 bases each). V was cut by 6 bases and J by 2 bases, with 14 bases left in between. This CDR3 has 14 amino acids. Germline V gene data show CDR1 as MNHEY and CDR2 as SVGAGI. For the CDR3, the DNA is TGTGCCAGCAGCCGGGACGGGCCAACCTACGAGCAGTACTTC. This gives the protein CASSRDGPTYEQYF.